This entry is about one T cell receptor (beta chain). TCRdb's table, derived via immunoSEQ multiplex PCR, lists solely in-frame clones and lacks some. The sample holds under 55,000 clones, 85% to 90% seen once. This sample was included in a study of blood T cell repertoires in COVID-19. V was clipped by 7 bases and J by 6 bases, with 35 bases between them. This CDR3 is built from 20 residues. Germline CDR1 is ENHRY and CDR2 is SYGVKD. Material for sequencing was peripheral blood. The origin of this receptor is a human donor in a cohort sampled during active COVID-19. The rearrangement links TRBV10-3 to TRBJ2-3; D may correspond to TRBD1 or TRBD2 (9 bases each). The CDR3 DNA reads TGTGCCATCAATAGACAGGGGGGGGTTGGTGCTAGCGGGACCTACGATACGCAGTATTTT. Protein sequence: CAINRQGGVGASGTYDTQYF.